The rows below give T cell receptor beta chains drawn from one sample of a study of identifying expanded T cells in peripheral blood. Assay used: immunoSEQ multiplex PCR; TCRdb lists only in-frame clones, some missing. Among approximately 110,000 clones listed, around 89% were seen once. Sequencing input: blood. The source is a person aged 18 to 70 in good health. The CDR3 runs from the conserved cysteine through the conserved F or W. The D gene is left open where the match is weak. Clone sizes are given selectively: once, few, many, or a class where the clone is expanded.

V,D,J,size,CDR3,DNA
TRBV5-1,NA,TRBJ2-3,NA,CASSSRGTDTQYF,TGCGCCAGCAGCTCCCGGGGCACAGATACGCAGTATTTT
TRBV28,TRBD2,TRBJ2-3,NA,CASSTQTSGRMMGQYF,TGTGCCAGCAGTACCCAGACTAGCGGGAGGATGATGGGGCAGTATTTT
TRBV19,NA,TRBJ2-3,NA,CASSRRGGTADTQYF,TGTGCCAGTAGTCGTAGGGGCGGAACCGCAGATACGCAGTATTTT
TRBV7-2,NA,TRBJ1-5,NA,CASSLDGVSHQPQHF,TGTGCCAGCAGCTTAGATGGCGTCAGCCATCAGCCCCAGCATTTT
TRBV30,TRBD2,TRBJ2-3,NA,CAWLAGGRLQDTQYF,TGTGCCTGGTTAGCGGGGGGGCGGTTACAAGATACGCAGTATTTT
TRBV5-1,TRBD1,TRBJ1-2,NA,CASSLDGQGHYGYTF,TGCGCCAGCAGCTTGGATGGACAGGGGCACTATGGCTACACCTTC
TRBV7-2,TRBD2,TRBJ2-7,NA,CASSSILTSGGYEQYF,TGTGCCAGCAGCTCAATACTCACTAGCGGGGGATACGAGCAGTACTTC
TRBV11-3,TRBD1,TRBJ2-5,NA,CASSLRTGGQETQYF,TGTGCCAGCAGCTTACGGACAGGGGGACAAGAGACCCAGTACTTC
TRBV10-3,TRBD1,TRBJ1-1,NA,CAISESTGAGNTEAFF,TGTGCCATCAGTGAGTCGACAGGGGCTGGGAACACTGAAGCTTTCTTT
TRBV28,NA,TRBJ2-5,NA,CASSRAYDETQYF,TGTGCCAGCAGTCGAGCCTACGATGAGACCCAGTACTTC
TRBV7-9,NA,TRBJ1-3,NA,CASSLEAVNTIYF,TGTGCCAGCAGCTTAGAGGCGGTAAACACCATATATTTT
TRBV10-1,NA,TRBJ2-2,NA,CASSESFGGELFF,TGCGCCAGCAGTGAGTCGTTCGGCGGGGAGCTGTTTTTT
TRBV19,NA,TRBJ2-3,once,CASSTTQTTLLSTDTQYF,TGTGCCAGTAGTACGACCCAAACTACCCTACTTAGCACAGATACGCAGTATTTT
TRBV6-5,NA,TRBJ2-1,NA,CASSRDPSSLNEQFF,TGTGCCAGCAGCCGCGATCCATCGAGCCTAAATGAGCAGTTCTTC
TRBV2,NA,TRBJ2-7,NA,CASTLGAGSTEGQYF,TGTGCCAGCACATTGGGAGCAGGCTCCACTGAGGGGCAGTACTTC
TRBV6-1,TRBD1,TRBJ2-5,NA,CASSEGQGRETQYF,TGTGCCAGCAGCGAAGGACAGGGCCGAGAGACCCAGTACTTC
TRBV6-5,TRBD1,TRBJ2-2,NA,CASSGQGFQTGELFF,TGTGCCAGCTCCGGACAGGGGTTTCAAACCGGGGAGCTGTTTTTT
TRBV6-4,TRBD1,TRBJ2-3,NA,CASSMGQGTDTQYF,TGTGCCAGCAGTATGGGACAGGGGACAGATACGCAGTATTTT
TRBV7-2,TRBD1,TRBJ2-7,NA,CASSQRTGYYEQYF,TGTGCCAGCAGCCAGAGGACAGGCTACTACGAGCAGTACTTC
TRBV5-4,TRBD1,TRBJ2-1,once,CASSPGGASNNEQFF,TGTGCCAGCAGCCCAGGGGGAGCAAGTAACAATGAGCAGTTCTTC
TRBV4-3,NA,TRBJ1-2,NA,CASSPPKGGYTF,TGCGCCAGCAGCCCCCCGAAGGGGGGCTACACCTTC
TRBV7-9,TRBD1,TRBJ1-5,NA,CASSPDRGGQPQHF,TGTGCCAGCAGCCCAGACAGGGGAGGACAGCCCCAGCATTTT
TRBV7-9,TRBD1,TRBJ2-3,NA,CASARTGFGDTQYF,TGTGCCAGCGCAAGGACAGGGTTTGGAGATACGCAGTATTTT
TRBV11-2,TRBD1,TRBJ2-1,NA,CASSLTGFNEQFF,TGTGCCAGCAGCCTGACAGGGTTTAATGAGCAGTTCTTC
TRBV2,TRBD2,TRBJ2-5,once,CATGLADQETQYF,TGTGCCACGGGACTAGCGGACCAAGAGACCCAGTACTTC
TRBV7-3,NA,TRBJ2-5,NA,CASSLIFGPQETQYF,TGTGCCAGCAGCTTGATCTTCGGTCCACAAGAGACCCAGTACTTC